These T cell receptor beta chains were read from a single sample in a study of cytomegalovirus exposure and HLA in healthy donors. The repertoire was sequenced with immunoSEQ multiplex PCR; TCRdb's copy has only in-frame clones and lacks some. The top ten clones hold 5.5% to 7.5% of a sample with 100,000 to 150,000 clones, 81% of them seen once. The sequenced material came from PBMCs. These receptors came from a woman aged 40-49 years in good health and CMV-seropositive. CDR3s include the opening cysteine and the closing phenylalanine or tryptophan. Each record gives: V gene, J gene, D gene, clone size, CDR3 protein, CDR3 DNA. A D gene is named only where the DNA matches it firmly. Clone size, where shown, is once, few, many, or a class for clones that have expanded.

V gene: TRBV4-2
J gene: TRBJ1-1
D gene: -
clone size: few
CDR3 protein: CASSQVRGNMNTEAFF
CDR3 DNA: TGTGCCAGCAGCCAAGTAAGAGGGAACATGAACACTGAAGCTTTCTTT

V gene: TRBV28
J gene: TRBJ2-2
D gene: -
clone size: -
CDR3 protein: CASSFSASNLGELFF
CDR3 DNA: TGTGCCAGCAGTTTTTCGGCTAGCAACCTCGGGGAGCTGTTTTTT

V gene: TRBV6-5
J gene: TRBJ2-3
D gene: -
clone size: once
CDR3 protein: CASSPSQSSTDTQYF
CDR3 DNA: TGTGCCAGCAGTCCCTCCCAGTCTAGCACAGATACGCAGTATTTT

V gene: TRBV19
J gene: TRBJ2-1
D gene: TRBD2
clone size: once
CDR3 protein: CASSSTSGAFYNEQFF
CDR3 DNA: TGTGCCAGTAGCTCGACTAGCGGGGCCTTCTACAATGAGCAGTTCTTC

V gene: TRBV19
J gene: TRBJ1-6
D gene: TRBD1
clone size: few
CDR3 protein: CASSPRQGVNSPLHF
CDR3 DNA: TGTGCCAGTAGTCCCCGACAGGGGGTGAACTCACCCCTCCACTTT

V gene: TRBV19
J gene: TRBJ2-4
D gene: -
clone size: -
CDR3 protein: CASSPMGPNIQYF
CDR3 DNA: TGTGCCAGTAGTCCGATGGGCCCCAACATTCAGTACTTC

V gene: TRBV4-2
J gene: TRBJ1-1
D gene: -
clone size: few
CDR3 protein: CASSQVADHTEAFF
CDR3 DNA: TGTGCCAGCAGCCAAGTAGCCGATCACACTGAAGCTTTCTTT

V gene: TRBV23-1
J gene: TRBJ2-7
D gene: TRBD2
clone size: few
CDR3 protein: CASSPTGGDYEQYF
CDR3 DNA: TGCGCCAGCAGTCCGACGGGGGGAGACTACGAGCAGTACTTC

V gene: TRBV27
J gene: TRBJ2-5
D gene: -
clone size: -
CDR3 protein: CASDARGSQYF
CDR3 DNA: TGTGCCAGCGATGCCCGGGGGTCCCAGTACTTC

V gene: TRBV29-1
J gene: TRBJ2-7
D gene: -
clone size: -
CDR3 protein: CSPNPGSGKEQYF
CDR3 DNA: TGCAGCCCGAACCCGGGGAGTGGCAAAGAGCAGTACTTC

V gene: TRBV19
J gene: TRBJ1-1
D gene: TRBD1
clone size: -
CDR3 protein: CASIRTGTNTEAFF
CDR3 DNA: TGTGCCAGTATCCGGACAGGGACGAACACTGAAGCTTTCTTT

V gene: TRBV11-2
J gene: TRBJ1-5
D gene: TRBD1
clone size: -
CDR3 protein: CASSLDRNQPQHF
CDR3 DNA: TGTGCCAGCAGCTTGGACAGGAATCAGCCCCAGCATTTT

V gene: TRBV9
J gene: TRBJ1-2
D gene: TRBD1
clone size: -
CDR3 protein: CASSVSGTGGRSGYTF
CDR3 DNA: TGTGCCAGCAGCGTCTCCGGGACAGGGGGCCGTAGTGGCTACACCTTC

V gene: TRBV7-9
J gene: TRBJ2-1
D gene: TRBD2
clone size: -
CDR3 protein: CASYYLGLADNEQFF
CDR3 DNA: TGTGCCAGCTACTACTTAGGACTAGCGGACAATGAGCAGTTCTTC

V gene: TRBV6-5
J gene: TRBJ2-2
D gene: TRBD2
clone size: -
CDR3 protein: CASRIAGYIAGELFF
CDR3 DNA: TGTGCCAGTCGGATAGCGGGGTATATCGCCGGGGAGCTGTTTTTT

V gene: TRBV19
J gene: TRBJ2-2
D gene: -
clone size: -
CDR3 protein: CASSIQGTNTGELFF
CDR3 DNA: TGTGCCAGTAGTATACAGGGTACGAACACCGGGGAGCTGTTTTTT

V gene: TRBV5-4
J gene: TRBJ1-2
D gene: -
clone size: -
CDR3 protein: CASSVGDGYTF
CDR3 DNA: TGTGCCAGCAGCGTAGGGGATGGCTACACCTTC

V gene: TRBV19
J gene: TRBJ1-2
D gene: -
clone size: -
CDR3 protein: CASSPGGDRYGYTF
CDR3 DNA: TGTGCCAGTAGCCCTGGGGGGGATCGCTATGGCTACACCTTC

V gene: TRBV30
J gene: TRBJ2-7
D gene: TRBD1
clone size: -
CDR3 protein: CAWSVLDRDKYEQYF
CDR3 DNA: TGTGCCTGGAGTGTACTGGACAGGGATAAGTACGAGCAGTACTTC

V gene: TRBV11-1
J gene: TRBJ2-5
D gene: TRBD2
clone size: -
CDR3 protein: CASSSSGIAGVHETQYF
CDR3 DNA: TGTGCCAGCAGCTCAAGTGGAATAGCGGGAGTACACGAGACCCAGTACTTC

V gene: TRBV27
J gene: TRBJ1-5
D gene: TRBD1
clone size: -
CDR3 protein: CASSPFTGVRSQPQHF
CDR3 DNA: TGTGCCAGCAGTCCCTTTACAGGGGTACGATCTCAGCCCCAGCATTTT

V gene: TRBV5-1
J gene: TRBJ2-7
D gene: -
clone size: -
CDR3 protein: CASSFYVGADEQYF
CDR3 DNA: TGCGCCAGCAGCTTTTACGTAGGGGCCGACGAGCAGTACTTC

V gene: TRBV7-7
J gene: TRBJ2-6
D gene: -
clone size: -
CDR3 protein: CASNLGVSAGANVLTF
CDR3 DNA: TGTGCTAGCAATCTAGGGGTCAGCGCTGGGGCCAACGTCCTGACTTTC

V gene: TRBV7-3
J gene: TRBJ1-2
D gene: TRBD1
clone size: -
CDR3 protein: CASSFPDRGSYTF
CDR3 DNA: TGTGCCAGCAGCTTCCCGGACAGGGGCTCATACACCTTC

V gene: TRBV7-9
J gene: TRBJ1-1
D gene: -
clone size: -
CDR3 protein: CASSLALGQGFKAFF
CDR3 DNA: TGTGCCAGCAGCTTAGCCCTTGGGCAGGGATTTAAAGCTTTCTTT

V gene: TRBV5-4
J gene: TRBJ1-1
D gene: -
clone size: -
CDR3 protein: CASSPGRGGMNTEAFF
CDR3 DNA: TGTGCCAGCAGCCCGGGGCGGGGCGGAATGAACACTGAAGCTTTCTTT

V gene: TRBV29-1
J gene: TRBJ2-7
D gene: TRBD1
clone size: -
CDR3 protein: CSVPGTGLGEQYF
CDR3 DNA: TGCAGCGTTCCCGGGACAGGTCTGGGCGAGCAGTACTTC

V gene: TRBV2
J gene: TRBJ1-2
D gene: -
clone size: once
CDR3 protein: CASSDSRYGYTF
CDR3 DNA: TGTGCCAGCAGTGACTCCCGCTATGGCTACACCTTC

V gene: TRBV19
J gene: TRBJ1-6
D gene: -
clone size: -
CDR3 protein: CASSIRAGGGSPLHF
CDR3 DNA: TGTGCCAGTAGTATTAGGGCCGGGGGAGGTTCACCCCTCCACTTT

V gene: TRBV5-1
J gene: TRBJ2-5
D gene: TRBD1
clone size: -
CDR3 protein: CASSLGTGVIETQYF
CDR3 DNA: TGCGCCAGCAGCTTAGGGACAGGGGTAATAGAGACCCAGTACTTC

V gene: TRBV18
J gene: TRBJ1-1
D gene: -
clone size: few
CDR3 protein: CASSPQTAEAFF
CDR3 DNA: TGTGCCAGCTCACCACAAACGGCTGAAGCTTTCTTT

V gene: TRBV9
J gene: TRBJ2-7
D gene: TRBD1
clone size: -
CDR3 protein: CASSVGQGGREQYF
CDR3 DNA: TGTGCCAGCAGCGTGGGACAGGGTGGTCGCGAGCAGTACTTC

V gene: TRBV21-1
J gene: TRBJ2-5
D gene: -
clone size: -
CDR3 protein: CASSKKLAGMKTQYF
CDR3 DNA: TGTGCCAGCAGCAAAAAGTTAGCGGGGATGAAGACCCAGTACTTC

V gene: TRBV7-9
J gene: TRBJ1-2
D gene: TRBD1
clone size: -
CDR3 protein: CASSPGTGPGGYTF
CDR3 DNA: TGTGCCAGCAGCCCCGGGACAGGGCCTGGTGGCTACACCTTC

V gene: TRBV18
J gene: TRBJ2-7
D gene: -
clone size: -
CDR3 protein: CASSPIRSGNPYEQYF
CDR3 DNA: TGTGCCAGCTCACCAATACGATCAGGGAATCCCTACGAGCAGTACTTC

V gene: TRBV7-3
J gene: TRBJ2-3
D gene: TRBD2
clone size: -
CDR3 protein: CASSLGPAGATDTQYF
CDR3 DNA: TGTGCCAGCAGCTTAGGTCCAGCGGGGGCCACAGATACGCAGTATTTT

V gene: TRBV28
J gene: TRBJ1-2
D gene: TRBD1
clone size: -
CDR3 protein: CASSLAVQGCGYTF
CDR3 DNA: TGTGCCAGCAGTTTAGCTGTACAGGGGTGCGGCTACACCTTC

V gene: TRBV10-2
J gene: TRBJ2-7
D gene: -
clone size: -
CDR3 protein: CASSDWAISSYEQYF
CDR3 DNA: TGCGCCAGCAGTGATTGGGCGATCTCTTCTTACGAGCAGTACTTC

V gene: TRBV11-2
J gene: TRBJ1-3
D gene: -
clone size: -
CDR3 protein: CASSSPGRSGNTIYF
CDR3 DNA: TGTGCCAGCAGCAGCCCAGGGCGGTCTGGAAACACCATATATTTT

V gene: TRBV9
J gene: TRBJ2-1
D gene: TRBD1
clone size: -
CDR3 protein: CASSPRQGANEQFF
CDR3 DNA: TGTGCCAGCAGCCCCCGACAGGGGGCAAATGAGCAGTTCTTC

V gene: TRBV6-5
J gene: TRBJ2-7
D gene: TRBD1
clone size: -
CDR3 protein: CASSPGGRPSYEQYF
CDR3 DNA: TGTGCCAGCAGCCCAGGGGGACGGCCTTCCTACGAGCAGTACTTC

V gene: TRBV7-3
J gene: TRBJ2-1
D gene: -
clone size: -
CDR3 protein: CASSLTRQVGEQFF
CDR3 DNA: TGTGCCAGCAGCTTAACTAGGCAGGTCGGTGAGCAGTTCTTC

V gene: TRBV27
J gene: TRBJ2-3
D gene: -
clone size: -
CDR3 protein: CASSWSLLGSRTDTQYF
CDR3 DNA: TGTGCCAGCAGTTGGTCCCTTTTGGGCAGCCGCACAGATACGCAGTATTTT

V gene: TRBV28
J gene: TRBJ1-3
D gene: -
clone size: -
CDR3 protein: CASSFGQPYSGNTIYF
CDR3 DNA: TGTGCCAGCAGTTTCGGACAACCTTACTCTGGAAACACCATATATTTT

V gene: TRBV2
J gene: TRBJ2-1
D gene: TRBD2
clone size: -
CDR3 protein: CASSEGVGTSNKFF
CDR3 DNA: TGTGCCAGCAGTGAAGGTGTGGGGACTAGCAACAAGTTCTTC

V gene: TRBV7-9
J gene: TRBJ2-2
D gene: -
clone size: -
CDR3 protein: CASSLRQSSNTGELFF
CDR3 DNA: TGTGCCAGCAGCTTACGTCAGTCATCGAACACCGGGGAGCTGTTTTTT

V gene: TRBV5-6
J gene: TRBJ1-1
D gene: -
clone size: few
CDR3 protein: CASSRTGITEAFF
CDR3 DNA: TGTGCCAGCAGCCGAACAGGGATCACTGAAGCTTTCTTT

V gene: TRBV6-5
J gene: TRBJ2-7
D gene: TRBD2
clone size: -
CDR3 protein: CASSYIAGGFYEQYF
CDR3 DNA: TGTGCCAGCAGTTACATAGCGGGGGGGTTCTACGAGCAGTACTTC

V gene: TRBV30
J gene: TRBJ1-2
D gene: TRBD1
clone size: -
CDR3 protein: CACPSGTGVYGYTF
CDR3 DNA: TGTGCCTGCCCTTCCGGGACAGGGGTCTATGGCTACACCTTC

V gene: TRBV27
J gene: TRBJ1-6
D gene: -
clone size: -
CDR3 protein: CASSRRFGGQSPLHF
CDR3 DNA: TGTGCCAGCAGCCGAAGGTTCGGGGGTCAGTCACCCCTCCACTTT

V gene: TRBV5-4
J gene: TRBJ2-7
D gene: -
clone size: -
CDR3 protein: CASSFSGSYEQYF
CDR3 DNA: TGTGCCAGCAGCTTTTCAGGGTCCTACGAGCAGTACTTC